What follows describes a single T cell receptor (beta chain). Different DNA sequences within this sample yield the same CDR3. The data were taken from a study of T cell changes during pregnancy in multiple sclerosis. CDR1 MNHEY and CDR2 SMNVEV come from the germline V gene (reference sequence). Trimming pared 5 bases from V and 3 bases from J, leaving 8 bases between. CDR3 length: 12 residues. The repertoire was sequenced with immunoSEQ multiplex PCR; TCRdb's copy has only in-frame clones and lacks some. The sample contains some 94,000 clones, roughly 90% of which appear only once. This receptor was obtained from a female donor with multiple sclerosis, enrolled in a pregnancy study. V usage is TRBV27 and J usage is TRBJ2-7, with no clear D. Sequenced material: peripheral blood, taken in the first trimester of pregnancy. CDR3 sequence (DNA): TGTGCCAGCAGTCTCCCGGGCTACGAGCAGTACTTC. It translates to CASSLPGYEQYF.